The rows below give T cell receptor beta chains drawn from one sample of a study of T cells expressing NK-cell markers. TCRdb reworked the 5' RACE reads into one entry per CDR3 protein, no DNA. Its table records over 350,000 distinct CDR3 sequences. Sequenced: blood T cells: a sorted CD56 or NKG2C T cell subset, CD4+ or CD8+ T cells, or bulk PBMC T cells (not recorded which). Every receptor here comes from a woman aged 45-65 years in good health. The CDR3 runs from the conserved cysteine through the conserved F or W. The order of the fields is J gene, CDR3 length, V gene, CDR3 protein.

j_gene: TRBJ2-5
len: 16
v_gene: TRBV19
CDR3aa: CASSIGLAGGLETQYF

j_gene: TRBJ2-1
len: 16
v_gene: TRBV11-1
CDR3aa: CASSLRDRGHYNEQFF

j_gene: TRBJ2-2
len: 13
v_gene: TRBV5-1
CDR3aa: CASSSPSGRELFF

j_gene: TRBJ2-4
len: 16
v_gene: TRBV7-9
CDR3aa: CASSLVTGLAKNIQYF

j_gene: TRBJ2-7
len: 15
v_gene: TRBV4-1
CDR3aa: CASSLLGDGSYEQYF

j_gene: TRBJ2-4
len: 19
v_gene: TRBV12-3/TRBV12-4
CDR3aa: CASSFLLPRQLWGKNIQYF

j_gene: TRBJ2-4
len: 14
v_gene: TRBV7-9
CDR3aa: CASSLSWGYNIQYF

j_gene: TRBJ2-4
len: 12
v_gene: TRBV29-1
CDR3aa: CSVRGAKNIQYF

j_gene: TRBJ1-1
len: 15
v_gene: TRBV29-1
CDR3aa: CSVDPAGGKGTEAFF

j_gene: TRBJ2-6
len: 14
v_gene: TRBV12-3/TRBV12-4
CDR3aa: CASTHRAGANVLTF

j_gene: TRBJ2-7
len: 14
v_gene: TRBV10-3
CDR3aa: CAITGTSDSYEQYF

j_gene: TRBJ2-7
len: 13
v_gene: TRBV6-6
CDR3aa: CASSYPQGGRWYF

j_gene: TRBJ2-5
len: 15
v_gene: TRBV2
CDR3aa: CASSGSGTHQETQYF

j_gene: TRBJ2-1
len: 14
v_gene: TRBV7-2
CDR3aa: CASSLSGRASEQFF

j_gene: TRBJ2-1
len: 15
v_gene: TRBV7-2
CDR3aa: CASSFGPTSSNEQFF

j_gene: TRBJ2-3
len: 14
v_gene: TRBV24-1
CDR3aa: CAAGTGGYTDTQYF

j_gene: TRBJ2-2
len: 16
v_gene: TRBV5-1
CDR3aa: CASSLAQWLNTGELFF

j_gene: TRBJ2-5
len: 15
v_gene: TRBV7-2
CDR3aa: CASSQLRGGGETQYF

j_gene: TRBJ1-1
len: 15
v_gene: TRBV20-1
CDR3aa: CSARESGTARDEAFF

j_gene: TRBJ2-1
len: 16
v_gene: TRBV27
CDR3aa: CASSRDIAGAYNEQFF

j_gene: TRBJ2-7
len: 16
v_gene: TRBV7-8
CDR3aa: CASSRYGTSGRSEQYF

j_gene: TRBJ2-2
len: 14
v_gene: TRBV5-6
CDR3aa: CASSLESGTGELFF

j_gene: TRBJ1-5
len: 12
v_gene: TRBV5-5
CDR3aa: CASSLEAEPQHF

j_gene: TRBJ2-7
len: 18
v_gene: TRBV25-1
CDR3aa: CASIPRTGRHLRAYEQYF

j_gene: TRBJ2-3
len: 14
v_gene: TRBV3-1
CDR3aa: CASSQGLRGTGQYF

j_gene: TRBJ1-5
len: 15
v_gene: TRBV5-1
CDR3aa: CASSLDAGMGQPQHF

j_gene: TRBJ2-1
len: 16
v_gene: TRBV7-3
CDR3aa: CASSLTAGVGYNEQFF

j_gene: TRBJ2-7
len: 12
v_gene: TRBV12-3/TRBV12-4
CDR3aa: CASSPARHEQYF

j_gene: TRBJ1-4
len: 13
v_gene: TRBV6-5
CDR3aa: CASSKQRNEKLFF

j_gene: TRBJ2-3
len: 16
v_gene: TRBV4-1
CDR3aa: CASSQALSGSTDTQYF

j_gene: TRBJ2-1
len: 16
v_gene: TRBV20-1
CDR3aa: CSARAEEQGRYNEQFF

j_gene: TRBJ1-5
len: 11
v_gene: TRBV12-3/TRBV12-4
CDR3aa: CASSLRDRLFF

j_gene: TRBJ1-1
len: 15
v_gene: TRBV3-1
CDR3aa: CASSPRTWGNTEAFF

j_gene: TRBJ2-3
len: 16
v_gene: TRBV5-1
CDR3aa: CASLPGLGILPDTQYF

j_gene: TRBJ2-2
len: 15
v_gene: TRBV7-9
CDR3aa: CASRPTTGLAGELFF

j_gene: TRBJ2-1
len: 14
v_gene: TRBV14
CDR3aa: CASSQRQETKSQFF

j_gene: TRBJ2-2
len: 15
v_gene: TRBV5-1
CDR3aa: CASQKTGADTGELFF

j_gene: TRBJ2-3
len: 16
v_gene: TRBV5-1
CDR3aa: CASSLVTFPGSEAQYF

j_gene: TRBJ2-7
len: 16
v_gene: TRBV27
CDR3aa: CASRSHVPRAGYEQYF

j_gene: TRBJ1-3
len: 13
v_gene: TRBV6-5
CDR3aa: CASSRTLGNTIYF

j_gene: TRBJ2-1
len: 13
v_gene: TRBV25-1
CDR3aa: CASQNSGYNEQFF

j_gene: TRBJ1-2
len: 14
v_gene: TRBV6-1
CDR3aa: CASSGPGQIYGYTF

j_gene: TRBJ2-2
len: 17
v_gene: TRBV6-5
CDR3aa: CASRTRDSPPDTGELFF

j_gene: TRBJ2-3
len: 14
v_gene: TRBV7-2
CDR3aa: CASTPPRSTDTQYF

j_gene: TRBJ2-1
len: 13
v_gene: TRBV6-1
CDR3aa: CAIRLAGAIEQFF

j_gene: TRBJ2-1
len: 17
v_gene: TRBV11-2
CDR3aa: CASSPGPDRPRGNEQFF

j_gene: TRBJ1-4
len: 13
v_gene: TRBV6-6
CDR3aa: CASSLKLYEKLFF

j_gene: TRBJ1-6
len: 12
v_gene: TRBV5-1
CDR3aa: CASSSDNSPLHF

j_gene: TRBJ2-1
len: 13
v_gene: TRBV29-1
CDR3aa: CSVEGELYNEQFF

j_gene: TRBJ2-7
len: 14
v_gene: TRBV15
CDR3aa: CATSRGHITYEQYF